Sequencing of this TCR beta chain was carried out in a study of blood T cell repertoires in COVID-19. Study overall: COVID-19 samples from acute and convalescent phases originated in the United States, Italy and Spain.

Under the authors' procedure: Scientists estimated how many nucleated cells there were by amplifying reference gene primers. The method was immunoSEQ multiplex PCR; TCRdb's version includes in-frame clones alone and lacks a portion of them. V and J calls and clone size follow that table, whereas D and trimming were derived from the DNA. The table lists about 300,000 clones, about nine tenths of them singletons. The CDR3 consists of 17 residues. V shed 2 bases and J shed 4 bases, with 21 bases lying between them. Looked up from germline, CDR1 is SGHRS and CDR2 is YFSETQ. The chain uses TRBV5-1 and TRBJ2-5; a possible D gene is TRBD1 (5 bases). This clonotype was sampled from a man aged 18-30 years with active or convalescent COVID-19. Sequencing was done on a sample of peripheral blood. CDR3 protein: CASSFMGRDGYRETQYF. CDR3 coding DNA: TGCGCCAGCAGCTTTATGGGCAGGGATGGTTATAGAGAGACCCAGTACTTC.